This TCR beta chain was obtained from a study of Graves' ophthalmopathy and Graves' hyperthyroidism. This clonotype was seen at least ten times. The CDR3 totals 17 residues. The germline V gene has CDR1 MNHEY and CDR2 SVGAGI. V shed 5 bases and J shed 4 bases, with 20 bases lying between them. Clinical symptoms, serum thyroxine, TRAb, thyroid ultrasound and orbital computed tomography formed the basis of diagnosis. Amplified TCR beta CDR3 regions were obtained using RNA transcripts as template. An initial RT-PCR round employing HTBI primers preceded a second-round multiplex PCR. TCRdb used MiXCR to reprocess the multiplex PCR reads, holding one entry per CDR3 protein. Among around 50,000 distinct CDR3 sequences listed, under 55% were seen once.

The chain links TRBV6-5 to TRBJ2-2; the D gene could be TRBD1 or TRBD2 (5 bases each). Source material: peripheral blood. The receptor was derived from an adult man with Graves' ophthalmopathy. The chain's CDR3 is CASSNLGTQPFTGELFF. DNA of the CDR3: TGTGCCAGCAGTAACCTCGGGACCCAGCCCTTCACCGGGGAGCTGTTTTTT.